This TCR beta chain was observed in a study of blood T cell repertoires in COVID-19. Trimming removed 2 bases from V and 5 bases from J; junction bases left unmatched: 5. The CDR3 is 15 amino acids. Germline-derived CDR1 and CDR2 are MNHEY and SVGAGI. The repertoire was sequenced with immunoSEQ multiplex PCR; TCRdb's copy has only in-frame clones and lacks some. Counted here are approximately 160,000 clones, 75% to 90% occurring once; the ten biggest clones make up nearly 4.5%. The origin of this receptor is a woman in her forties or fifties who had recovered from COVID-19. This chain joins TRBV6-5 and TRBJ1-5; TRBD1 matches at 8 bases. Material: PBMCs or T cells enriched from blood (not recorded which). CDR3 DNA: TGTGCCAGCAGTTACGGGGCAGGGGGCGATCAGCCCCAGCATTTT. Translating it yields CASSYGAGGDQPQHF.